This T cell receptor beta chain derives from a study of T cell responses to AZD1222 COVID-19 vaccine. Pooled in the analysis were second doses at about 4 or about 12 weeks. A note on this clone: Its matching antigen is unknown.

Study-wide points: As reported, nearly half of all spike-specific TCRs target variant regions that are unmutated. Once two AZD1222 doses were given, Spike-specific TCR breadth and depth went up. Researchers report vaccine-associated CD4 TCRs spanning spike, with dominance at 160-218 and 743-854.

Measured with immunoSEQ multiplex PCR; TCRdb has only the in-frame clones, and not every one. The repertoire holds around 150,000 clones, 92% seen once, with under 1.5% in the top ten. The receptor comes from an adult who received the AZD1222 COVID-19 vaccine. The specimen comprised peripheral blood, sampled 28 days after the second AZD1222 dose.

In DNA form, the CDR3 reads TGTGCCAGCAGTTACTCACTCACAGGGAAGGCTAACTATGGCTACACCTTC. It encodes CASSYSLTGKANYGYTF. J is TRBJ1-2 and V is TRBV6-2 or TRBV6-3; D is possibly TRBD1 (6 bases). Germline lookup yields CDR1 MNHEY and CDR2 SVGEGT. Trimming left V 0 bases short and J 0 bases short, with 14 bases between. The CDR3 has 17 residues.